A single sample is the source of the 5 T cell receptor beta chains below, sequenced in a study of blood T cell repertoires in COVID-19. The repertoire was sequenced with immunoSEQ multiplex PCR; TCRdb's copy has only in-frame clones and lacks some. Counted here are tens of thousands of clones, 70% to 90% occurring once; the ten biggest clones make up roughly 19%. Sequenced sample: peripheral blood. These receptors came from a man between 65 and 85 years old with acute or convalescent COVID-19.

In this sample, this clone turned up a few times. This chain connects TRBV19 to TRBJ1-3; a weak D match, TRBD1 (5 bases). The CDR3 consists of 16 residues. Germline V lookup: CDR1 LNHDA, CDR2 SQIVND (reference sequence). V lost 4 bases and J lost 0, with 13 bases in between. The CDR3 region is CASSTTASSSGNTIYF. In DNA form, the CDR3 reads TGTGCCAGTAGTACGACAGCCTCCTCCTCTGGAAACACCATATATTTT.

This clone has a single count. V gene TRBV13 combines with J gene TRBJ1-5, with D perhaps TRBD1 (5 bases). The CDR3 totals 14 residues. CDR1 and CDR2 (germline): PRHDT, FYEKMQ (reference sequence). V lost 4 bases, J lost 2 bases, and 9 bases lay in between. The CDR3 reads CASSSSGGNQPQHF. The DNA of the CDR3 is TGTGCCAGCAGCTCCTCGGGGGGCAATCAGCCCCAGCATTTT.

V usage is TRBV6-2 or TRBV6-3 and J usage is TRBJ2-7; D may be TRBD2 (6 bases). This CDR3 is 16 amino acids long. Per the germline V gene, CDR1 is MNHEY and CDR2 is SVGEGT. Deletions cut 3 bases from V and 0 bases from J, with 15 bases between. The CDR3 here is CASSYRGLFSSYEQYF. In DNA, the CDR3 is TGTGCCAGCAGTTATCGGGGACTTTTCTCCTCCTACGAGCAGTACTTC.

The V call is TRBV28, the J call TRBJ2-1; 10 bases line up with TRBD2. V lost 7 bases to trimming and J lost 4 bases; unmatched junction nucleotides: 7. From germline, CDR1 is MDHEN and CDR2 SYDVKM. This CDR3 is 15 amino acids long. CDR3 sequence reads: CASISAGGSYNEQFF. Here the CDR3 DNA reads TGTGCCAGCATTTCAGCGGGAGGGTCTTACAATGAGCAGTTCTTC.

CDR3 coding DNA: TGTGCCAGCAGCGTAGAACCGGACAGAGGACAGTACTTC. Translating gives CASSVEPDRGQYF. The rearrangement links TRBV9 to TRBJ2-5; TRBD1 is a possible D gene (6 bases). The germline CDR1 and CDR2 sequences are SGDLS and YYNGEE. The ends were cut back, 0 bases at V and 11 bases at J, with 14 bases in the middle. The CDR3 totals 13 residues. Using reference TRBV9 and TRBJ2-5 for the parts outside the CDR3, the full variable domain is DSGVTQTPKHLITATGQRVTLRCSPRSGDLSVYWYQQSLDQGLQFLIQYYNGEERAKGNILERFSAQQFPDLHSELNLSSLELGDSALYFCASSVEPDRGQYFGPGTRLLVL.